Below, 15 T cell receptor beta chains from the same sample are listed, as sequenced in a study of blood T cell repertoires in COVID-19. The assay was immunoSEQ multiplex PCR, and TCRdb's table has in-frame clones only and misses some. The data show approximately 50,000 clones, roughly nine tenths seen once. Sequenced: peripheral blood. The receptor source for this set is a human donor in a cohort sampled during active COVID-19.

The chain has TRBV2 and TRBJ2-7; 10 bases are a match to TRBD2. Germline CDR1 and CDR2: SNHLY and FYNNEI. V was pared by 6 bases and J by 1 base, with 0 bases of the junction left unmatched. The CDR3 contains 13 residues. CDR3 in DNA: TGTGCCAGCAGAGCGGGAGGGTCCTACGAGCAGTACTTC. This translates into CASRAGGSYEQYF.

The V gene is TRBV28, the J gene TRBJ2-3; TRBD2 matches at 12 bases. Germline CDR1 reads MDHEN; CDR2 reads SYDVKM. The V gene end was trimmed by 5 bases and the J gene end by 9 bases; junction bases not matched to a gene: 6. This CDR3 comprises 14 residues. The CDR3 DNA follows: TGTGCCAGCAGTCTAGCGGGAGGGCCCCGGACGCAGTATTTT. Translated: CASSLAGGPRTQYF.

The chain uses TRBV5-1 and TRBJ1-2; 9 nucleotides match TRBD1. CDR3 size: 15 residues. Germline lookup yields CDR1 SGHRS and CDR2 YFSETQ. With 0 bases clipped from V and 6 bases from J, the junction kept 6 bases outside the gene matches. The CDR3 DNA follows: TGCGCCAGCAGCTTGGCTTGGACAGGGGTTCATGGCTACACCTTC. Amino acids: CASSLAWTGVHGYTF.

The chain joins TRBV9 to TRBJ1-2; no clear D gene. The CDR3 has 15 residues. The V gene's germline CDR1 is SGDLS and CDR2 YYNGEE. The V gene lost 0 bases and the J gene lost 5 bases, with 14 bases spanning the gap. CDR3: CASSVGGWGAYGYTF. The CDR3, as DNA: TGTGCCAGCAGCGTAGGGGGATGGGGAGCTTATGGCTACACCTTC.

This rearrangement joins TRBV19 to TRBJ2-2; D ambiguous. Germline CDR1 reads LNHDA; CDR2 reads SQIVND (reference sequence). The CDR3 is made up of 14 amino acids. The V and J ends lost 5 bases and 1 base respectively, with 8 bases between them. This chain's CDR3 is CASSLTGNTGELFF. CDR3 coding DNA: TGTGCCAGTAGTCTTACGGGGAACACCGGGGAGCTGTTTTTT.

The J gene is TRBJ2-2, the V gene TRBV19, with 7 bases matching TRBD2. This CDR3 comprises 16 residues. The junction had 5 bases not matched to a gene; V was cut back by 4 bases and J by 0 bases. Germline V gives CDR1 LNHDA, CDR2 SQIVND (reference sequence). In DNA form, the CDR3 reads TGTGCCAGTAGTAGCCCGGGAGGAGCGAACACCGGGGAGCTGTTTTTT. Its translation: CASSSPGGANTGELFF.

The V gene is TRBV9, the J gene TRBJ1-1; weak D call: TRBD1 (5 bases). There are 14 residues in the CDR3. The germline V gene has CDR1 SGDLS and CDR2 YYNGEE. The V end lost 4 bases, the J end lost 2 bases, and 12 bases lay between the germline ends. The CDR3: CASSPRQHNTEAFF. The CDR3 DNA reads as TGTGCCAGCAGCCCGAGACAGCATAACACTGAAGCTTTCTTT.

This clone has just a few counts. The V gene is TRBV6-5, the J gene TRBJ2-6; D gene unclear. CDR1 and CDR2 (germline): MNHEY, SVGAGI. Trimming removed 3 bases from V and 0 bases from J, with 9 bases in between. This CDR3 is built from 16 residues. The CDR3 region has the DNA TGTGCCAGCAGTTATAACAGTTTCTCTGGGGCCAACGTCCTGACTTTC. Translated: CASSYNSFSGANVLTF.

Only one count was recorded for this clone. The chain links TRBV10-3 to TRBJ2-2, with D uncertain. Per the germline V gene, CDR1 is ENHRY and CDR2 is SYGVKD. V gave up 3 bases and J gave up 2 bases, with 10 bases separating them. CDR3 length equals 15 residues. Written as DNA, the CDR3 is TGTGCCATCAGTGATGTCCTAACTAACACCGGGGAGCTGTTTTTT. This codes for CAISDVLTNTGELFF.

This clone was detected once. This chain uses TRBV7-3 with TRBJ2-1; 9 bases line up with TRBD2. CDR1 and CDR2 from the germline V gene are SGHTA and FQGTGA. The CDR3 has 16 amino acids. V shed 0 bases, J shed 6 bases, and the junction held 6 bases outside the gene matches. CDR3 DNA: TGTGCCAGCAGCTTAACAGGCGGGAGGGCCGGCAATGAGCAGTTCTTC. Its protein is CASSLTGGRAGNEQFF.

The rearrangement links TRBV24-1 to TRBJ2-3; 8 bases line up with TRBD1. The CDR3 is 16 amino acids. Losses at the gene ends were 3 bases for V and 6 bases for J; bases not matched to a gene: 10. From germline, CDR1 is KGHDR and CDR2 SFDVKD. Here the CDR3 reads CATSDVGQGVADTQYF. In DNA form, the CDR3 reads TGTGCCACCAGTGATGTCGGACAGGGAGTTGCGGATACGCAGTATTTT.

The CDR3 protein is CASSLGYRGNSPLHF. CDR3 DNA: TGTGCCAGCAGCCTTGGATATAGGGGTAATTCACCCCTCCACTTT. V and J are TRBV3-1 (or the pseudogene TRBV3-2) and TRBJ1-6, with a weak D call TRBD1 (5 bases). Per the germline V gene, CDR1 is LGHDT and CDR2 is YNNKEL (reference sequence). Trimming removed 4 bases from V and 6 bases from J, with 13 bases in between. The CDR3 extends over 15 amino acids.

The chain has TRBV19 and TRBJ1-5; 10 nucleotides line up with TRBD1. CDR3 length equals 15 residues. CDR1 is LNHDA, CDR2 SQIVND, per germline (reference sequence). The trim removed 3 bases at V and 5 bases at J, leaving 4 bases unmatched. Here the CDR3 DNA reads TGTGCCAGTAGTATTTCGGGACAGGGGTATCAGCCCCAGCATTTT. The encoded protein is CASSISGQGYQPQHF.

This clone was counted once. The chain carries TRBV5-4 and TRBJ2-5, with D perhaps TRBD2 (6 bases). Germline V gives CDR1 SGHNT, CDR2 YYREEE (reference sequence). Trimming pared 4 bases from V and 5 bases from J, leaving 18 bases between. This CDR3 is 15 amino acids long. This CDR3 reads CASSLRRGSLETQYF. CDR3 coding DNA: TGTGCCAGCAGCCTGCGGCGGGGTTCATTGGAGACCCAGTACTTC.

The chain couples TRBV24-1 to TRBJ2-7, with TRBD1 identical over 8 bases. Trimming at V came to 9 bases and at J to 3 bases, leaving 0 bases not matched to a gene. Germline CDR1 and CDR2: KGHDR and SFDVKD. The CDR3 is made up of 11 amino acids. Written as DNA, the CDR3 is TGTGCCACCGGACAGGGCTACGAGCAGTACTTC. This gives the protein CATGQGYEQYF.